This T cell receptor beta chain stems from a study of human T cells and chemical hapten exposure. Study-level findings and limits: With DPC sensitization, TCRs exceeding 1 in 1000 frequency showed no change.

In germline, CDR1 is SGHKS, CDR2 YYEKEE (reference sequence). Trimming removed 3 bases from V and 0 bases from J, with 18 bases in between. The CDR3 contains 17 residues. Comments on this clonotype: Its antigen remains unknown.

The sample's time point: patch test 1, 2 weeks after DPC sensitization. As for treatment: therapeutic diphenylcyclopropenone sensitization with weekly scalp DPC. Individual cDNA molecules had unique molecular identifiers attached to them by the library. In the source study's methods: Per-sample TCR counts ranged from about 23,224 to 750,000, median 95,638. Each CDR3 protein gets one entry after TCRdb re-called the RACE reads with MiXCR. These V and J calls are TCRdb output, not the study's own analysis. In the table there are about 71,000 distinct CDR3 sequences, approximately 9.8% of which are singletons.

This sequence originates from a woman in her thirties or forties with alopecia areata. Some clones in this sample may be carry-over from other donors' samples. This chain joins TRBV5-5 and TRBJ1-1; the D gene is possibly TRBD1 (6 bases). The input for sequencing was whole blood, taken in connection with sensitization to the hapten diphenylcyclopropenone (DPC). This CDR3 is CASSSPLSGHMNTEAFF. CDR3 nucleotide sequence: TGTGCCAGCAGCTCCCCACTTTCGGGACACATGAACACTGAAGCTTTCTTT.